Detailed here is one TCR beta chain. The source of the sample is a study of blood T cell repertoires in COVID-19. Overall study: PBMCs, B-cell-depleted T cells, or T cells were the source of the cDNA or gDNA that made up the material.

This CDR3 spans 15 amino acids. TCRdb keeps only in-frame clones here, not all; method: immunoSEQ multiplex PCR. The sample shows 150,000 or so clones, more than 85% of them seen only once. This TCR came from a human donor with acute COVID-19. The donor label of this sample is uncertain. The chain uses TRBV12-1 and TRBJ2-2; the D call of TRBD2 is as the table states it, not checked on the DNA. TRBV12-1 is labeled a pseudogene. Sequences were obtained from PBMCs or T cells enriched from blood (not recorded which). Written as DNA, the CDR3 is TGTGCCAGCAGCATCAGCGGGGGGAACACCGGGGAGCTGTTTTTT. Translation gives CASSISGGNTGELFF.